Below are 7 T cell receptor beta chains sequenced from a single sample in a study of early stage breast cancer tumors. Some clones are missing from TCRdb's copy, which holds only in-frame ones; the method was immunoSEQ multiplex PCR. Of 8,000 to 9,500 clones in the sample, roughly 80% were seen once. The specimen was normal breast tissue next to the tumor. The receptors come from a person between 55 and 70 years old with breast cancer.

This chain connects TRBV28 to TRBJ1-5; TRBD1 agrees at 7 bases. After removal of 8 bases from V and 1 base from J, the junction contained 5 bases not matched to a gene. CDR3 size: 14 residues. Germline loops: CDR1 MDHEN, CDR2 SYDVKM. The CDR3 loop is CASAKQGSNQPQHF. The CDR3 DNA sequence: TGTGCCAGCGCGAAACAGGGGAGCAATCAGCCCCAGCATTTT.

The chain carries TRBV5-1 and TRBJ2-5; 9 bases fit TRBD2. The germline V gene has CDR1 SGHRS and CDR2 YFSETQ. The J segment lost 5 bases and the V segment lost 2 bases, leaving 13 bases of the junction unmatched. The CDR3 is 17 residues long. CDR3 region: CASSFPREGRDRETQYF. As DNA, the CDR3 is TGCGCCAGCAGCTTCCCGCGGGAGGGCCGGGATAGGGAGACCCAGTACTTC.

The chain recombines TRBV10-3 with TRBJ1-1; possibly TRBD1 for D (5 bases). Germline V gene lookup returns CDR1 ENHRY and CDR2 SYGVKD. V was shortened by 3 bases and J by 5 bases, with 10 bases between the two germline ends. The CDR3 has 13 residues. The CDR3 DNA reads as TGTGCCATCAGTGAAAGGGGTGGGACTGAAGCTTTCTTT. It yields the protein CAISERGGTEAFF.

The chain joins TRBV5-4 to TRBJ1-2, with D maybe TRBD1 (5 bases). The CDR3 consists of 11 residues. V gave up 3 bases and J gave up 8 bases, with 8 bases separating them. The germline gives CDR1 SGHNT, CDR2 YYREEE (reference sequence). This chain's CDR3 is CASSWGGGYTF. The CDR3 DNA reads TGTGCCAGCAGCTGGGGGGGAGGCTACACCTTC.

The chain recombines TRBV7-9 with TRBJ1-4, with 10 bases lining up with TRBD1. Losses at the gene ends were 8 bases for V and 1 base for J; bases not matched to a gene: 10. This CDR3 region has 17 residues. Germline V CDR1 and CDR2: SEHNR, FQNEAQ (reference sequence). CDR3 residues: CASSRGDRGGTNEKLFF. In nucleotides, the CDR3 is TGTGCCAGCTCCCGTGGGGACAGGGGAGGAACTAATGAAAAACTGTTTTTT.

This chain links TRBV5-1 with TRBJ2-1; weak D call: TRBD2 (6 bases). CDR3 size: 18 residues. Looked up from germline, CDR1 is SGHRS and CDR2 is YFSETQ. The V end was cut by 4 bases, the J end by 0 bases, with 20 bases between. The CDR3 DNA is TGCGCCAGCAGCCGGGGGATCCGCGGGGTAGACTCCTACAATGAGCAGTTCTTC. Translating it yields CASSRGIRGVDSYNEQFF.

The V gene is TRBV6-1, the J gene TRBJ1-1; tentatively, D is TRBD1 (6 bases). CDR1 is MNHNS, CDR2 SASEGT, per germline. Trimming left V 7 bases short and J 0 bases short, with 12 bases between. The CDR3 loop spans 14 amino acids. CDR3 amino acids: CASKRDIMNTEAFF. The CDR3 region has the DNA TGTGCCAGCAAACGGGACATAATGAACACTGAAGCTTTCTTT.